Presented here are 24 T cell receptor beta chains from one specimen sequenced in a study of tumour-infiltrating T cells in Burkitt lymphoma. Measured with immunoSEQ multiplex PCR; TCRdb has only the in-frame clones, and not every one. The sample includes approximately 15,000 clones, almost 80% of them seen just once. Input material: tumor tissue. All receptors come from a human donor with diffuse large B-cell lymphoma.

V and J are TRBV29-1 and TRBJ1-1, with D possibly TRBD1 on 5 matching bases. The CDR3 is made up of 13 amino acids. The germline V and J ends were trimmed by 4 bases and 4 bases, with 13 bases remaining between them. Germline V gene lookup returns CDR1 SQVTM and CDR2 ANQGSEA. Written as DNA, the CDR3 is TGCAGCGTTGTAAGGGGATCCGCCACTGAAGCTTTCTTT. Translated, it gives CSVVRGSATEAFF.

This chain uses TRBV7-9 with TRBJ1-1; D unclear. CDR1 and CDR2 from the germline V gene are SEHNR and FQNEAQ (reference sequence). Between the trimmed V and J ends, which lost 0 bases and 1 base, there was a span of 12 bases. This CDR3 comprises 16 residues. The CDR3 DNA reads as TGTGCCAGCAGCTTAGCAAGGGCAACCCCGAACACTGAAGCTTTCTTT. It is translated as CASSLARATPNTEAFF.

This clone appeared a few times. Different DNA sequences within this sample yield the same CDR3. The V call is TRBV4-3, the J call TRBJ2-7; D gene unclear. Germline V CDR1 and CDR2: LGHNA, YSLEER. The CDR3 extends over 14 amino acids. Trimming stripped 0 bases from V and 3 bases from J, with 9 bases between. The CDR3 region is CASSQDVGYYEQYF. In nucleotides, the CDR3 is TGCGCCAGCAGCCAAGATGTCGGCTACTACGAGCAGTACTTC.

The chain is built from TRBV9 and TRBJ1-1, with D possibly being TRBD1 (5 bases). The CDR3 length is 13 residues. The V end was cut by 1 base, the J end by 2 bases, with 6 bases between. CDR1 is SGDLS, CDR2 YYNGEE, per germline. For the CDR3, the DNA is TGTGCCAGCAGCGTACAGGGTAACACTGAAGCTTTCTTT. Translating gives CASSVQGNTEAFF.

The rearrangement joins TRBV6-5 to TRBJ2-3; D is ambiguous. Trimming left V 4 bases short and J 0 bases short, with 11 bases between. The CDR3 has 15 residues. Looked up from germline, CDR1 is MNHEY and CDR2 is SVGAGI. In nucleotides, the CDR3 is TGTGCCAGCAGTTTCGGACGAACTAGCACAGATACGCAGTATTTT. This codes for CASSFGRTSTDTQYF.

The rearrangement uses TRBV29-1 and TRBJ1-2; weak D call: TRBD1 (5 bases). Looked up from germline, CDR1 is SQVTM and CDR2 is ANQGSEA. This CDR3 is built from 13 residues. V lost 7 bases, J lost 3 bases, and 15 bases lay in between. The CDR3, as DNA: TGCAGCGGGATGGGGGGGGAGGACTATGGCTACACCTTC. This translates into CSGMGGEDYGYTF.

This rearrangement joins TRBV5-1 to TRBJ1-4, with D perhaps matching TRBD1 (6 bases). V was shortened by 0 bases and J by 4 bases, with 10 bases between the two germline ends. Germline lookup yields CDR1 SGHRS and CDR2 YFSETQ. The CDR3 is made up of 15 amino acids. CDR3 DNA sequence: TGCGCCAGCAGCTTGGGACAGGCCTTTAATGAAAAACTGTTTTTT. As protein: CASSLGQAFNEKLFF.

V usage is TRBV9 and J usage is TRBJ2-4, with D tentatively TRBD1 or TRBD2 (6 bases each). Trimming took 3 bases from V and 0 from J, leaving 16 bases between them. Germline lookup yields CDR1 SGDLS and CDR2 YYNGEE. This CDR3 has 17 residues. The CDR3 sequence: CASSEGGGAIAKNIQYF. The CDR3, as DNA: TGTGCCAGCAGCGAGGGGGGCGGAGCTATAGCCAAAAACATTCAGTACTTC.

This sequence joins TRBV5-4 and TRBJ1-1; perhaps TRBD1 as D (6 bases). Germline V gene data show CDR1 as SGHNT and CDR2 as YYREEE (reference sequence). Trimming pared 2 bases from V and 0 bases from J, leaving 11 bases between. The CDR3 loop spans 15 amino acids. The CDR3 DNA sequence: TGTGCCAGCAGCTTCGGAGGGGGGATGAACACTGAAGCTTTCTTT. This codes for CASSFGGGMNTEAFF.

The V and J genes are TRBV7-2 and TRBJ2-1, with TRBD1 identical over 7 bases. Per germline, CDR1 SGHTA and CDR2 FQGNSA. The CDR3 consists of 11 residues. With 5 bases clipped from V and 12 bases from J, the junction kept 4 bases outside the gene matches. CDR3 nucleotide sequence: TGTGCCAGCAGCGTAGGGGGCAGGCAGTTCTTC. Translation: CASSVGGRQFF.

This rearrangement joins TRBV5-6 to TRBJ2-3, with 8 positions matching TRBD1. The CDR3 is 15 amino acids. Germline CDR1 is SGHDT and CDR2 is YYEEEE. J was trimmed by 3 bases and V by 0 bases; bases with no gene match: 3. In DNA, the CDR3 is TGTGCCAGCAGCTTGGGCCAGGGGGCTACAGATACGCAGTATTTT. Translation: CASSLGQGATDTQYF.

The chain combines TRBV29-1 with TRBJ2-3, with D possibly matching TRBD2 (5 bases). Trimming left V 1 base short and J 2 bases short, with 10 bases between. This CDR3 has 14 amino acids. Germline V gives CDR1 SQVTM, CDR2 ANQGSEA. The CDR3 loop is CSVEAGSSTDTQYF. The CDR3 DNA sequence: TGCAGCGTTGAAGCGGGGTCTTCCACAGATACGCAGTATTTT.

V usage is TRBV7-6 and J usage is TRBJ1-2; D unclear. Deletions cut 5 bases from V and 0 bases from J, with 13 bases between. The germline V gene has CDR1 SGHVS and CDR2 FNYEAQ. The CDR3 length is 15 residues. Written as DNA, the CDR3 is TGTGCCAGCAGCCAACACCGCTACGCTAACTATGGCTACACCTTC. Protein: CASSQHRYANYGYTF.

The chain uses TRBV7-2 and TRBJ2-4, with 8 bases lining up with TRBD1. With 5 bases clipped from V and 1 base from J, the junction kept 7 bases outside the gene matches. Germline CDR1 and CDR2: SGHTA and FQGNSA. The CDR3 length is 16 residues. The CDR3 region has the DNA TGTGCCAGCAGCACTCAGGGGGCTCTGGCCAAAAACATTCAGTACTTC. Its protein is CASSTQGALAKNIQYF.

V gene TRBV7-9 combines with J gene TRBJ1-5, with 10 bases matching TRBD1. Unmatched junction bases numbered 7, after V lost 1 base and J lost 1 base. This CDR3 is built from 18 residues. Germline CDR1 and CDR2: SEHNR and FQNEAQ (reference sequence). CDR3 coding DNA: TGTGCCAGCAGCTTAGGACAGGGGGCCTCTTTGAGCAATCAGCCCCAGCATTTT. Protein sequence: CASSLGQGASLSNQPQHF.

V is TRBV6-6 and J is TRBJ2-6; 7 bases map to TRBD1. The CDR3 runs to 15 residues. Trimming at V came to 6 bases and at J to 2 bases, leaving 4 bases not matched to a gene. The germline CDR1 and CDR2 sequences are MNHNY and SVGAGI (reference sequence). The CDR3 reads CASSLTGTGANVLTF. CDR3 sequence (DNA): TGTGCCAGCAGCCTGACAGGGACTGGGGCCAACGTCCTGACTTTC.

The gene calls are TRBV11-2 and TRBJ2-7; D ambiguous. V lost 5 bases to trimming and J lost 3 bases, with 11 bases between them. CDR1 SGHAT and CDR2 FQNNGV come from the germline V gene. There are 13 residues in the CDR3. This CDR3 is CASSPGPDYEQYF. The CDR3 DNA reads TGTGCCAGCAGCCCCGGGCCAGACTACGAGCAGTACTTC.

This clone has just a few counts. J is TRBJ2-2 and V is TRBV7-9; a weak D match, TRBD2 (5 bases). Germline V gene sequence: CDR1 SEHNR, CDR2 FQNEAQ (reference sequence). The CDR3 runs 15 residues. The V and J ends lost 2 bases and 4 bases respectively, with 11 bases between them. CDR3 bases: TGTGCCAGCAGCTTATTCGACCTAGCCACCGGGGAGCTGTTTTTT. Translated, it gives CASSLFDLATGELFF.

V and J are TRBV6-5 and TRBJ2-5; 10 nucleotides agree with TRBD1. Germline lookup yields CDR1 MNHEY and CDR2 SVGAGI. The CDR3 totals 15 residues. The J segment lost 9 bases and the V segment lost 5 bases, leaving 12 bases of the junction unmatched. CDR3 protein: CASSVRDRGSGAQYF. For the CDR3, the DNA is TGTGCCAGCAGTGTCCGGGACAGGGGATCCGGGGCCCAGTACTTC.

This clone appeared a single time. This chain links TRBV7-2 with TRBJ1-3, with D possibly being TRBD1 (5 bases). The CDR3 loop spans 15 amino acids. V gave up 3 bases and J gave up 0 bases, with 9 bases separating them. From germline, CDR1 is SGHTA and CDR2 FQGNSA. The CDR3 protein is CASSLGPFSGNTIYF. For the CDR3, the DNA is TGTGCCAGCAGCTTGGGACCTTTCTCTGGAAACACCATATATTTT.

This clone came up once. The chain combines TRBV7-9 with TRBJ2-7; a possible D gene is TRBD2 (5 bases). Per the germline V gene, CDR1 is SEHNR and CDR2 is FQNEAQ (reference sequence). CDR3 length equals 16 residues. The V end was cut by 4 bases, the J end by 0 bases, with 16 bases between. The CDR3 DNA reads as TGTGCCAGCAGCTCACACCGGGGTCAAAGCTCCTACGAGCAGTACTTC. This translates into CASSSHRGQSSYEQYF.

The V call is TRBV9, the J call TRBJ2-1, with 8 bases identical to TRBD1. CDR1 is SGDLS and CDR2 is YYNGEE in the germline V gene. There are 15 residues in the CDR3. After removal of 0 bases from V and 7 bases from J, the junction contained 6 bases not matched to a gene. Here the CDR3 DNA reads TGTGCCAGCAGCGTAGTAGGGGACAGGAGGAATGAGCAGTTCTTC. This encodes CASSVVGDRRNEQFF.

This chain connects TRBV7-2 to TRBJ1-1, with 7 bases fitting TRBD1. The CDR3 sequence is 14 residues long. The V gene end was trimmed by 5 bases and the J gene end by 1 base; junction bases not matched to a gene: 4. Germline values: CDR1 SGHTA, CDR2 FQGNSA. The CDR3, as DNA: TGTGCCAGCAGCCCTAGGACAGGGAACACTGAAGCTTTCTTT. This sequence encodes CASSPRTGNTEAFF.

This clone was detected only a few times. The V and J genes are TRBV7-6 and TRBJ1-5; D perhaps matches TRBD1 (5 bases). Trimming took off 1 base at V and 1 base at J, with 11 bases between the two ends. The CDR3 extends over 16 amino acids. In germline, CDR1 is SGHVS, CDR2 FNYEAQ. The CDR3 here is CASSLGGVASNQPQHF. CDR3 nucleotide sequence: TGTGCCAGCAGCTTAGGGGGGGTCGCGAGCAATCAGCCCCAGCATTTT.